These 31 T cell receptor beta chains were all obtained from the same sample, sequenced in a study of shared clonotypes between healthy human individuals (dated by TCRdb to the early 2020s). Libraries were made using the immunoSEQ multiplex PCR assay. Here the immuneACCESS table is served through TCRdb, limited to in-frame sequences with V and J called. Missing clones are a known gap in these copies; in checked studies unresolved V genes cover under half, and the rest lacks a known reason. For this sample there are around 2.5 million clones; under 95% appear just once. In total, the top ten clones hold 0.36% of the sample. Sequenced: naive CD4+ T cells from PBMCs. Read against the paper, the sample's cell subset or site label means: CD45RA+ positively selected. The receptors here all came from a man in his late teens or twenties in good health. Some clones in this sample may be carry-over from other donors' samples.

This chain uses TRBV7-2 with TRBJ1-1; D gene unclear. Germline assignment: CDR1 SGHTA and CDR2 FQGNSA. CDR3 length: 17 residues. V was shortened by 1 base and J by 1 base, with 16 bases between the two germline ends. The CDR3 loop reads CASSLVGIGRTNTEAFF. The CDR3 DNA reads TGTGCCAGCAGCTTAGTGGGAATCGGACGGACGAACACTGAAGCTTTCTTT.

This clone is a singleton in its sample. The chain is built from TRBV5-1 and TRBJ2-2; no clear D. The CDR3 has 15 residues. CDR1 and CDR2 (germline): SGHRS, YFSETQ. V shed 0 bases and J shed 0 bases, with 6 bases lying between them. The CDR3 DNA follows: TGCGCCAGCAGCTTGGCAGCGCCGAACACCGGGGAGCTGTTTTTT. Its translation: CASSLAAPNTGELFF.

This rearrangement joins TRBV5-8 to TRBJ2-2; TRBD1 agrees at 9 bases. Germline CDR1 is SGHTS and CDR2 is YDEGEE. Trimming took 7 bases from V and 5 from J; bases not matched to a gene: 12. The CDR3 consists of 16 residues. The CDR3, as DNA: TGTGCCAGCGGATATAGGGGACAGGGAAGTACCGGGGAGCTGTTTTTT. Translation gives CASGYRGQGSTGELFF.

This chain uses TRBV28 with TRBJ1-2; D ambiguous. The germline CDR1 and CDR2 sequences are MDHEN and SYDVKM. V was pared by 3 bases and J by 3 bases, with 11 bases between. The CDR3 totals 14 residues. As DNA, the CDR3 is TGTGCCAGCAGTTTCCGAAACCGCGACTATGGCTACACCTTC. Amino acids: CASSFRNRDYGYTF.

The chain is built from TRBV12-5 and TRBJ2-3; no clear D. CDR3 length: 12 residues. V shed 6 bases and J shed 4 bases, with 8 bases lying between them. Germline values: CDR1 LGHNT, CDR2 FRNRAP. CDR3 in amino acids: CASGQNPDTQYF. The DNA of the CDR3 is TGTGCTAGTGGCCAAAACCCAGATACGCAGTATTTT.

The chain joins TRBV28 to TRBJ1-5, with 7 bases that match TRBD1. The CDR3 runs 13 residues. The V segment lost 8 bases and the J segment 6 bases; nucleotides outside the gene matches: 7. Germline CDR1 reads MDHEN; CDR2 reads SYDVKM. The CDR3 loop reads CASRDREGQPQHF. The CDR3 DNA is TGTGCCAGCCGAGACAGGGAGGGTCAGCCCCAGCATTTT. Full variable domain (missing parts from reference TRBV28 and TRBJ1-5): DVKVTQSSRYLVKRTGEKVFLECVQDMDHENMFWYRQDPGLGLRLIYFSYDVKMKEKGDIPEGYSVSREKKERFSLILESASTNQTSMYLCASRDREGQPQHFGDGTRLSIL.

The chain couples TRBV6-1 to TRBJ1-5; D is ambiguous. Germline CDR1 reads MNHNS; CDR2 reads SASEGT. The CDR3 contains 14 residues. Trimming shortened V by 2 bases and J by 3 bases, and 8 bases separated the two germline ends. The CDR3 DNA reads TGTGCCAGCAGTGAACGGCGGGACAATCAGCCCCAGCATTTT. It translates to CASSERRDNQPQHF.

This rearrangement joins TRBV30 to TRBJ1-2; perhaps TRBD1 as D (6 bases). Per the germline V gene, CDR1 is GTSNPN and CDR2 is SVGIG (reference sequence). Trimming removed 0 bases from V and 5 bases from J, with 16 bases in between. The length of the CDR3 is 15 residues. The CDR3 is CAWSVGAGVLYGYTF. CDR3 DNA: TGTGCCTGGAGTGTTGGGGCAGGGGTTCTGTATGGCTACACCTTC.

The chain carries TRBV27 and TRBJ1-2; D uncertain. V was clipped by 5 bases and J by 3 bases, with 7 bases between them. This CDR3 is 12 amino acids long. Germline V gene sequence: CDR1 MNHEY, CDR2 SMNVEV (reference sequence). DNA for the CDR3: TGTGCCAGCAGTAGAGGATACTATGGCTACACCTTC. Translating it yields CASSRGYYGYTF.

This chain joins TRBV7-9 and TRBJ1-5, with D unresolved. Trimming removed 1 base at V and 0 bases at J, with 16 bases between. CDR3 length: 18 amino acids. In germline, CDR1 is SEHNR, CDR2 FQNEAQ (reference sequence). This chain's CDR3 is CASSLVSRAGISNQPQHF. The CDR3, as DNA: TGTGCCAGCAGCTTAGTCTCGAGGGCCGGGATTAGCAATCAGCCCCAGCATTTT.

This chain connects TRBV5-1 to TRBJ2-1; 12 positions match TRBD2. This CDR3 spans 17 amino acids. Germline values: CDR1 SGHRS, CDR2 YFSETQ. Trimming at V came to 1 base and at J to 7 bases, leaving 9 bases not matched to a gene. The DNA for the CDR3 is TGCGCCAGCAGCTTGTGGGGAACTAGCGGGAGGAATAATGAGCAGTTCTTC. Translation gives CASSLWGTSGRNNEQFF.

This chain connects TRBV19 to TRBJ2-7; D call uncertain. The V gene lost 5 bases and the J gene lost 1 base, with 12 bases spanning the gap. The CDR3 is 14 amino acids. The V gene's germline CDR1 is LNHDA and CDR2 SQIVND (reference sequence). CDR3 region: CASSPLGRSYEQYF. Written as DNA, the CDR3 is TGTGCCAGTAGTCCCCTTGGGCGGTCCTACGAGCAGTACTTC.

A remark on this clone: A much larger clone lies one base from this, so it may be a read error. Other DNA sequences in the same sample also yield this CDR3. This chain connects TRBV5-1 to TRBJ2-3; no definite D call. The germline V and J ends were trimmed by 1 base and 5 bases, with 2 bases remaining between them. The germline CDR1 and CDR2 sequences are SGHRS and YFSETQ. This CDR3 has 11 amino acids. The CDR3 reads CASSLKDTQYF. The CDR3 nucleotides are TGCGCCAGCAGCTTGAAAGATACGCAGTATTTT.

V is TRBV30 and J is TRBJ1-1; D perhaps matches TRBD1 (6 bases). CDR1 GTSNPN and CDR2 SVGIG come from the germline V gene (reference sequence). Trimming took off 2 bases at V and 1 base at J, with 11 bases between the two ends. CDR3 size: 14 residues. The CDR3 nucleotides are TGTGCCTGGAGTTCGGACAGTAAGAACACTGAAGCTTTCTTT. Amino acid sequence: CAWSSDSKNTEAFF.

This clone was detected once. The CDR3, as DNA: TGTGCCAGCAGCCAAGGTTCGAACGCGAATGAGCAGTTCTTC. Encoded protein: CASSQGSNANEQFF. The chain is built from TRBV4-2 and TRBJ2-1, with unresolved D. The CDR3 is made up of 14 amino acids. The V end lost 1 base, the J end lost 7 bases, and 11 bases lay between the germline ends. Germline V gene sequence: CDR1 LGHNA, CDR2 YNFKEQ.

The V and J genes are TRBV30 and TRBJ1-4, with D unresolved. This CDR3 region has 13 residues. V was pared by 3 bases and J by 5 bases, with 10 bases between. Germline CDR1 GTSNPN, CDR2 SVGIG (reference sequence). Here the CDR3 reads CAWRGLGNEKLFF. The CDR3 DNA follows: TGTGCCTGGAGGGGATTAGGGAATGAAAAACTGTTTTTT.

V and J are TRBV27 and TRBJ1-2; no clear D. Per the germline V gene, CDR1 is MNHEY and CDR2 is SMNVEV (reference sequence). The CDR3 totals 17 residues. The ends were cut back, 1 base at V and 7 bases at J, with 22 bases in the middle. CDR3 protein: CASSLLSRQSDSGGYTF. The CDR3, as DNA: TGTGCCAGCAGTTTATTATCCAGGCAGTCCGATTCCGGTGGCTACACCTTC.

In DNA, the CDR3 is TGTGCCAGCTCACCTTCGACAGGGGGCGGGCATCAGCCCCAGCATTTT. The encoded protein is CASSPSTGGGHQPQHF. V gene TRBV18 combines with J gene TRBJ1-5, with 10 bases fitting TRBD1. Germline trimming cut 3 bases from V and 5 bases from J; bases unmatched to any gene: 7. Germline V gene data show CDR1 as KGHSH and CDR2 as LQKENI. The CDR3 loop spans 16 amino acids.

The chain links TRBV25-1 to TRBJ2-5; tentative D call: TRBD1 (5 bases). This CDR3 region has 14 residues. The V end lost 8 bases, the J end lost 2 bases, and 15 bases lay between the germline ends. Germline V gene lookup returns CDR1 MGHDK and CDR2 SYGVNS. The CDR3 DNA is TGTGCCAGCGCTCCATGGCAGGGACAAGAGACCCAGTACTTC. It is translated as CASAPWQGQETQYF.

The chain links TRBV7-3 to TRBJ2-1; 8 positions agree with TRBD2. CDR1 and CDR2 from the germline V gene are SGHTA and FQGTGA. The length of the CDR3 is 17 residues. The J segment lost 7 bases and the V segment lost 0 bases, leaving 11 bases of the junction unmatched. Written as DNA, the CDR3 is TGTGCCAGCAGCTTAACGCGGGAGGCCTACGAAGTGAATGAGCAGTTCTTC. It specifies CASSLTREAYEVNEQFF.

This rearrangement joins TRBV4-3 to TRBJ2-2; 8 positions agree with TRBD1. J lost 6 bases, V lost 1 base, and 7 bases had no gene match. The CDR3 length is 16 residues. Germline CDR1 is LGHNA and CDR2 is YSLEER. CDR3: CASSQARQGKAGELFF. In DNA, the CDR3 is TGCGCCAGCAGCCAAGCCCGACAGGGGAAGGCCGGGGAGCTGTTTTTT.

As to this clone: This specimen includes other DNA sequences encoding the same CDR3. This chain links TRBV5-1 with TRBJ2-7; the D gene is possibly TRBD2 (6 bases). Germline V gene lookup returns CDR1 SGHRS and CDR2 YFSETQ. Trimming shortened V by 3 bases and J by 4 bases, and 14 bases separated the two germline ends. This CDR3 has 14 amino acids. This CDR3 is CASSSTGLTYEQYF. The DNA for the CDR3 is TGCGCCAGCAGCTCGACGGGACTGACTTACGAGCAGTACTTC.

The V gene is TRBV28, the J gene TRBJ1-1; no reliable D call. Germline V lookup: CDR1 MDHEN, CDR2 SYDVKM. Trimming took off 3 bases at V and 4 bases at J, with 6 bases between the two ends. The CDR3 loop spans 12 amino acids. The CDR3 DNA reads as TGTGCCAGCAGTTTCGTACTCACTGAAGCTTTCTTT. Translated: CASSFVLTEAFF. Combining the CDR3 with reference TRBV28 and TRBJ1-1 gives the whole variable domain DVKVTQSSRYLVKRTGEKVFLECVQDMDHENMFWYRQDPGLGLRLIYFSYDVKMKEKGDIPEGYSVSREKKERFSLILESASTNQTSMYLCASSFVLTEAFFGQGTRLTVV.

This chain uses TRBV6-5 with TRBJ2-1; D is undetermined. Trimming removed 0 bases at V and 5 bases at J, with 11 bases between. The CDR3 runs 15 residues. CDR1 MNHEY and CDR2 SVGAGI come from the germline V gene. CDR3 DNA: TGTGCCAGCAGTTACTCGATTCTGCGGAACAATGAGCAGTTCTTC. This translates into CASSYSILRNNEQFF.

About this clone: This CDR3 is also generated by other DNA sequences in the sample. The rearrangement uses TRBV5-1 and TRBJ1-3, with 9 bases matching TRBD1. The CDR3 is 15 residues long. Unmatched junction bases numbered 1, after V lost 0 bases and J lost 3 bases. Per germline, CDR1 SGHRS and CDR2 YFSETQ. For the CDR3, the DNA is TGCGCCAGCAGCTTGGAGGGACAGGGTGGAAACACCATATATTTT. Translated: CASSLEGQGGNTIYF.

The chain uses TRBV28 and TRBJ2-1; 11 bases are shared with TRBD1. Per the germline V gene, CDR1 is MDHEN and CDR2 is SYDVKM. The ends lost 4 bases at V and 8 bases at J; junction bases unmatched: 7. This CDR3 region has 15 residues. The CDR3: CASSSAGTGGDEQFF. CDR3 sequence (DNA): TGTGCCAGCAGTTCGGCCGGGACAGGGGGGGATGAGCAGTTCTTC. The whole variable domain, remainder taken from reference TRBV28 and TRBJ2-1, is DVKVTQSSRYLVKRTGEKVFLECVQDMDHENMFWYRQDPGLGLRLIYFSYDVKMKEKGDIPEGYSVSREKKERFSLILESASTNQTSMYLCASSSAGTGGDEQFFGPGTRLTVL.

This rearrangement joins TRBV20-1 to TRBJ2-5; D perhaps matches TRBD1 (5 bases). V gave up 2 bases and J gave up 10 bases, with 11 bases separating them. The length of the CDR3 is 11 residues. Germline CDR1 is DFQATT and CDR2 is SNEGSKA (reference sequence). The CDR3 coding sequence is TGCAGTGCTAGACTAGTCCAGGGCCAGTACTTC. It translates to CSARLVQGQYF.

The J gene is TRBJ1-3, the V gene TRBV5-4; 8 nucleotides agree with TRBD1. Germline CDR1 reads SGHNT; CDR2 reads YYREEE (reference sequence). The J segment lost 0 bases and the V segment lost 3 bases, leaving 11 bases of the junction unmatched. The CDR3 sequence is 18 residues long. DNA of the CDR3: TGTGCCAGCAGCTCCTTCGGGGGGGACAGGTACTCTGGAAACACCATATATTTT. Its translation is CASSSFGGDRYSGNTIYF.

This chain connects TRBV5-1 to TRBJ2-7, with 14 bases aligning to TRBD2. CDR3 length: 19 residues. Germline-derived CDR1 and CDR2 are SGHRS and YFSETQ. Unmatched junction bases numbered 14, after V lost 4 bases and J lost 2 bases. The DNA for the CDR3 is TGCGCCAGCAGCCCACCCCCGGGACTAGCGGGAGTACGCACCTACGAGCAGTACTTC. Residues: CASSPPPGLAGVRTYEQYF.

The chain is built from TRBV19 and TRBJ1-2; D gene uncertain. Germline V gives CDR1 LNHDA, CDR2 SQIVND (reference sequence). The CDR3 sequence is 15 residues long. The germline V and J ends were trimmed by 5 bases and 2 bases, with 15 bases remaining between them. CDR3 in amino acids: CASSWGGSTNYGYTF. CDR3 coding DNA: TGTGCCAGTAGTTGGGGTGGCTCCACAAACTATGGCTACACCTTC.

The chain links TRBV7-2 to TRBJ2-1; D is unresolved. Germline CDR1 is SGHTA and CDR2 is FQGNSA. CDR3 size: 15 residues. Trimming shortened V by 6 bases and J by 3 bases, and 15 bases separated the two germline ends. CDR3 DNA sequence: TGTGCCAGCAGGTCAGTAGCCTCCATCTACAATGAGCAGTTCTTC. Encoded protein: CASRSVASIYNEQFF. The full variable domain, in which reference TRBV7-2 and TRBJ2-1 provide the parts outside the CDR3, is GAGVSQSPSNKVTEKGKDVELRCDPISGHTALYWYRQSLGQGLEFLIYFQGNSAPDKSGLPSDRFSAERTGGSVSTLTIQRTQQEDSAVYLCASRSVASIYNEQFFGPGTRLTVL.